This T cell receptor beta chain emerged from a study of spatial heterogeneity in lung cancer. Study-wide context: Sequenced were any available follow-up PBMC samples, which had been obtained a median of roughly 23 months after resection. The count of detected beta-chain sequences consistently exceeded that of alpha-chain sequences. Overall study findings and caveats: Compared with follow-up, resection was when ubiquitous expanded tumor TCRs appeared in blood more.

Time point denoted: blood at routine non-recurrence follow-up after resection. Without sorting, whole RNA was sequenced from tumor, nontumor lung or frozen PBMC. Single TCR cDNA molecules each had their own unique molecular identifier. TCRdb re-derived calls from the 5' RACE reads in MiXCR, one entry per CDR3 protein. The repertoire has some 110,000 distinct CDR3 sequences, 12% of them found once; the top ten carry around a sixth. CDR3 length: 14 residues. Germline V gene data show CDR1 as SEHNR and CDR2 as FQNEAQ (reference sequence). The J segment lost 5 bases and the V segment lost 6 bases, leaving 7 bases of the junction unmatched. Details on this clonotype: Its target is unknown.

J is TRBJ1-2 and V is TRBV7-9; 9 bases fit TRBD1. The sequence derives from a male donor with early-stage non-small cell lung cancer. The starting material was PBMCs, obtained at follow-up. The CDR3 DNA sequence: TGTGCCAGCAGAACACAGGGGGCCGGATATGGCTACACCTTC. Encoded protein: CASRTQGAGYGYTF. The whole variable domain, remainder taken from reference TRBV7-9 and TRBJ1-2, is DTGVSQNPRHKITKRGQNVTFRCDPISEHNRLYWYRQTLGQGPEFLTYFQNEAQLEKSRLLSDRFSAERPKGSFSTLEIQRTEQGDSAMYLCASRTQGAGYGYTFGSGTRLTVV.